The sequence of this T cell receptor beta chain was determined in a study of identical twins. The CDR3 is 13 amino acids. V shed 4 bases and J shed 2 bases, with 11 bases lying between them. The germline V gene encodes CDR1 SQVTM and CDR2 ANQGSEA. Every sampled donor was Caucasian and healthy. Using its own MiXCR run on the 5' RACE reads, TCRdb lists one record per CDR3 protein. The profile shows 1.5 million to 2 million distinct CDR3 sequences, under 35% of them singletons. Study-wide findings and caveats: Twins' surplus sharing was weaker for beta out-of-frame sequences. Models predicted less out-of-frame TCR alpha sharing in monozygotic twins than was found. Those out-of-frame alpha sequences shared by twins showed an excess of low generation probability.

This clonotype appeared many times. The antigen is undetermined. Input material: cord blood. The chain employs TRBV29-1 and TRBJ2-5; D might be TRBD2 (5 bases). The TCR was taken from a newborn girl in good health. CDR3 sequence reads: CSVGGSTQETQYF. As DNA, the CDR3 is TGCAGCGTTGGTGGGAGCACTCAAGAGACCCAGTACTTC.